The clone carrying this T cell receptor (beta chain) was seen more than once but under ten times. The target antigen is unknown. The data derive from a study of T cells after yellow fever vaccination. V lost 4 bases and J 5 bases, leaving 11 bases between the germline ends. CDR1 and CDR2 from the germline V gene are MNHEY and SVGEGT. The CDR3 has 13 amino acids. Study-wide points: A small proportion of clonotypes was detected in both the CD4 and CD8 compartments.

TCRdb redid the calling of the 5' RACE reads with MiXCR, one entry per CDR3 protein. The repertoire includes around 310,000 distinct CDR3 sequences, 3.5% to 4.5% of them detected once, and 19% sits in the top ten. This chain links TRBV6-2 or TRBV6-3 with TRBJ1-1; D ambiguous. The receptor was isolated from a young man who received the YFV17D yellow fever vaccine. Sequenced material: PBMCs, taken 15 days after the yellow fever booster vaccination. The CDR3 sequence is CASSFFERTEAFF. The CDR3 DNA sequence: TGTGCCAGCAGTTTTTTCGAGAGGACTGAAGCTTTCTTT.